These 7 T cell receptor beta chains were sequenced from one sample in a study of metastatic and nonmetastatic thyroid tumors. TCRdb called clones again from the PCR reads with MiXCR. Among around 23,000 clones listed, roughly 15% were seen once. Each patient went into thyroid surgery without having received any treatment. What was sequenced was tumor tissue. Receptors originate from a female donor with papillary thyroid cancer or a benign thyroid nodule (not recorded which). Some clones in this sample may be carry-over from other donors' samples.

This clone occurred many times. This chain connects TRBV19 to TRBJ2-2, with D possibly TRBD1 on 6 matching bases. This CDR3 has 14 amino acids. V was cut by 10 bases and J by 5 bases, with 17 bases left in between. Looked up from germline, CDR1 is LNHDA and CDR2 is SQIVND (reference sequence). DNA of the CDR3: TGTGCCACCAGAGTACAGGGAGATACCGGGGAGCTGTTTTTT. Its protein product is CATRVQGDTGELFF.

This CDR3 is CASSEAGPGELFF. DNA of the CDR3: TGTGCCAGCAGTGAAGCGGGACCCGGGGAGCTGTTTTTT. The chain is built from TRBV2 and TRBJ2-2, with D tentatively TRBD1 or TRBD2 (5 bases each). The CDR3 covers 13 residues. Germline CDR1 reads SNHLY; CDR2 reads FYNNEI. V lost 0 bases, J lost 6 bases, and 5 bases lay in between.

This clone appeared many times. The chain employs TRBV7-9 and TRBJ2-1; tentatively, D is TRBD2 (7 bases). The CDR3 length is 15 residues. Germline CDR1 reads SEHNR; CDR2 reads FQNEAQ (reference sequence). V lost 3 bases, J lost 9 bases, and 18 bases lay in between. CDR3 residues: CASSLGGLGAGEQFF. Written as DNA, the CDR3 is TGTGCCAGCAGCTTGGGGGGGCTGGGGGCTGGTGAGCAGTTCTTC.

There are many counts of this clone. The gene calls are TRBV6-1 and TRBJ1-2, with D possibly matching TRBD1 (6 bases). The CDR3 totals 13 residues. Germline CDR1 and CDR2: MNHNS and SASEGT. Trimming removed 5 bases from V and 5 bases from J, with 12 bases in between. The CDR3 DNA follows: TGTGCCAGCAGTTTGACCGGGACATATGGCTACACCTTC. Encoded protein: CASSLTGTYGYTF.

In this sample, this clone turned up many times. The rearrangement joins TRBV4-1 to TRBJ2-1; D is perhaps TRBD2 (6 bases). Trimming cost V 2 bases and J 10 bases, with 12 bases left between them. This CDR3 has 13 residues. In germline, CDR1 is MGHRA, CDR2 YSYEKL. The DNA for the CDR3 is TGCGCCAGCAGCCAAACTATAGGACTAGAGCAGTTCTTC. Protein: CASSQTIGLEQFF.

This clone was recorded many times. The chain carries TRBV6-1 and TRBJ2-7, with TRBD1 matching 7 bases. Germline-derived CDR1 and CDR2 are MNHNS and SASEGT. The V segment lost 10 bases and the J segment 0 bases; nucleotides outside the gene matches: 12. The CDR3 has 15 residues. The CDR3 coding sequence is TGTGCCACCCATCTCGACAGGGAAGGCTCCTACGAGCAGTACTTC. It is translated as CATHLDREGSYEQYF.

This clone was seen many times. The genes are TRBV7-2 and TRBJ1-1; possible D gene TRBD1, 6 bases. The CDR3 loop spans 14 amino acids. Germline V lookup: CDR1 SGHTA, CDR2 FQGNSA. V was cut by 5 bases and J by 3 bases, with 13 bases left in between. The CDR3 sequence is CASSPARGYTEAFF. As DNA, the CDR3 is TGTGCCAGCAGCCCTGCTAGGGGGTACACTGAAGCTTTCTTT.